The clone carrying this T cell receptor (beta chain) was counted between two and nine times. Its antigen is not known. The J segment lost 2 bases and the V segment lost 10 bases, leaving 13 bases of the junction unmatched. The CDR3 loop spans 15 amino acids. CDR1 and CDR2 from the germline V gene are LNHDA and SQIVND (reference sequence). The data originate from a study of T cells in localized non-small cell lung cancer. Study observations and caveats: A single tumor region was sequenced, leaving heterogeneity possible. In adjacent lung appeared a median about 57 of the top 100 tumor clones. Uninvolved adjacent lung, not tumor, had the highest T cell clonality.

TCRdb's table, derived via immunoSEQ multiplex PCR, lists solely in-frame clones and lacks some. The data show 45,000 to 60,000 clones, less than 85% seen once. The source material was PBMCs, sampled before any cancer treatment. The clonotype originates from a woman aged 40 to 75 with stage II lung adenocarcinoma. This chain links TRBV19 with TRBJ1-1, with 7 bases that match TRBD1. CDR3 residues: CATRTGSRRNTEAFF. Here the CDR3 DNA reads TGTGCCACCCGGACAGGATCTCGCCGAAACACTGAAGCTTTCTTT.